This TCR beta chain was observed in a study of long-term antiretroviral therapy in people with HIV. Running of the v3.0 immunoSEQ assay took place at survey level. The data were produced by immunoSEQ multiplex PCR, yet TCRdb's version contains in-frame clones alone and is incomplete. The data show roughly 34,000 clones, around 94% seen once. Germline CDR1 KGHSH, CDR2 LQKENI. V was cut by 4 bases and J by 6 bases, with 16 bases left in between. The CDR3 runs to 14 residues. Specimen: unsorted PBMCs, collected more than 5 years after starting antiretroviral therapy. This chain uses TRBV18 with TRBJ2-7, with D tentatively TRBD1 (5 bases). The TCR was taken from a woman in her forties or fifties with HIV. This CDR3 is CASSRYQGNGEQYF. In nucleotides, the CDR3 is TGTGCCAGCTCACGGTACCAGGGAAATGGCGAGCAGTACTTC.